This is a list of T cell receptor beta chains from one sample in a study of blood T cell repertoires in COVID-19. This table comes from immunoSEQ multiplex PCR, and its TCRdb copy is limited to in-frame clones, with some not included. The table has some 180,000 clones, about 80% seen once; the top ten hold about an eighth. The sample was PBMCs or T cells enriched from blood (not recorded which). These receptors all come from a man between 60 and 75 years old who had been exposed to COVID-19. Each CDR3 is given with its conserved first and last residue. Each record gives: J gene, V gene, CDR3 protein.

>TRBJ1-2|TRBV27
CASSPRRAGGNGYTF
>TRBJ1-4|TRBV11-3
CASSSRTGTNEKLFF
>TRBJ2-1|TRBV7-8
CASRPTSGTNEQFF
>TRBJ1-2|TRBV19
CASSTAGQGAGGYTF
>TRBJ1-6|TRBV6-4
CASGQAWDSPLHF
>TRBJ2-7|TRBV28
CASSELAGGTYEQYF
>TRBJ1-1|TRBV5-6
CASSRTGGTEAFF
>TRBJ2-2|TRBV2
CASSFKRGGNTGELFF
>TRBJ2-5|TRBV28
CASSPGTRGRFETQYF
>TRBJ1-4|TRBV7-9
CASSLEGGDEKLFF
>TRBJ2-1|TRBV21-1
CASHKDRDRVYNEQFF
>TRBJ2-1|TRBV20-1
CSASGLAGWGEQFF
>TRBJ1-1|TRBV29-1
CSAGVNPNTEAFF
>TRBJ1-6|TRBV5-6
CASSAGDRDNSPLHF
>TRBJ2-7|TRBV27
CASSSTSVLYEQYF
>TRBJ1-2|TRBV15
CATSREARGNYGYTF
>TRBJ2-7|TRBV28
CASSPPGLAGGLGEQYF